The 8 T cell receptor beta chains below were found in one sample sequenced in a study of control samples from healthy donors and cancer patients. TCRdb's copy holds only in-frame clones and misses some; the assay was immunoSEQ multiplex PCR. The sample lists about 160,000 clones; approximately 94% were seen once. Sample: PBMCs. The receptors come from a man between 60 and 75 years old with colorectal cancer.

V and J are TRBV6-1 and TRBJ1-6, with 8 bases matching TRBD1. The germline V gene has CDR1 MNHNS and CDR2 SASEGT. CDR3 length: 16 amino acids. The V gene end was trimmed by 3 bases and the J gene end by 4 bases; junction bases not matched to a gene: 5. The CDR3 nucleotides are TGTGCCAGCAGTGAGAGTTGGACAGGGTATAATTCACCCCTCCACTTT. It specifies CASSESWTGYNSPLHF.

CDR3 protein: CASTGDSSNYGYTF. CDR3 in DNA: TGTGCCAGCACTGGGGACAGTTCTAACTATGGCTACACCTTC. The chain employs TRBV2 and TRBJ1-2, with 7 bases fitting TRBD1. Germline V gene data show CDR1 as SNHLY and CDR2 as FYNNEI. The length of the CDR3 is 14 residues. The ends lost 7 bases at V and 0 bases at J; junction bases unmatched: 5.

The chain is built from TRBV27 and TRBJ1-5; 7 bases map to TRBD1. Germline loops: CDR1 MNHEY, CDR2 SMNVEV (reference sequence). This CDR3 is 16 amino acids long. V gave up 0 bases and J gave up 1 base; unmatched junction bases: 3. The CDR3 loop reads CASSLSLQGSNQPQHF. The CDR3 DNA follows: TGTGCCAGCAGTTTATCCCTACAGGGGAGCAATCAGCCCCAGCATTTT.

The gene calls are TRBV30 and TRBJ1-1; D may be TRBD1 (5 bases). Trimming cost V 2 bases and J 2 bases, with 9 bases left between them. The V gene's germline CDR1 is GTSNPN and CDR2 SVGIG (reference sequence). This CDR3 has 13 residues. DNA for the CDR3: TGTGCCTGGAGTAGAGGGACCAACACTGAAGCTTTCTTT. The encoded protein is CAWSRGTNTEAFF.

This rearrangement joins TRBV6-5 to TRBJ1-1; D call uncertain. This CDR3 has 13 residues. From germline, CDR1 is MNHEY and CDR2 SVGAGI. The V end lost 6 bases, the J end lost 3 bases, and 11 bases lay between the germline ends. The CDR3 region is CASSLTSDTEAFF. The CDR3 nucleotides read TGTGCCAGCAGCTTGACAAGTGACACTGAAGCTTTCTTT.

This clone was picked up a small number of times. The chain uses TRBV20-1 and TRBJ1-5; possibly TRBD1 for D (5 bases). Trimming shortened V by 3 bases and J by 0 bases, and 15 bases separated the two germline ends. Germline CDR1 is DFQATT and CDR2 is SNEGSKA (reference sequence). The length of the CDR3 is 16 residues. The DNA for the CDR3 is TGCAGTGCTAGTAGTCAGGGCGGATTTAGCAATCAGCCCCAGCATTTT. As protein: CSASSQGGFSNQPQHF.

This chain links TRBV7-8 with TRBJ2-1, with 8 bases aligning to TRBD2. The J segment lost 4 bases and the V segment lost 1 base, leaving 3 bases of the junction unmatched. Germline lookup yields CDR1 SGHVS and CDR2 FQNEAQ. This CDR3 has 15 amino acids. CDR3 protein: CASSLGAGDYNEQFF. DNA for the CDR3: TGTGCCAGCAGCTTAGGAGCGGGGGATTACAATGAGCAGTTCTTC.

V and J are TRBV7-9 and TRBJ2-1; 8 nucleotides align to TRBD1. Losses at the gene ends were 3 bases for V and 7 bases for J; bases not matched to a gene: 5. The CDR3 consists of 14 residues. CDR1 SEHNR and CDR2 FQNEAQ come from the germline V gene (reference sequence). CDR3 residues: CASSFVQGANEQFF. CDR3 in DNA: TGTGCCAGCAGCTTCGTCCAGGGGGCAAATGAGCAGTTCTTC.